One sample yielded the 18 T cell receptor beta chains listed below, sequenced in a study of T cell responses to AZD1222 COVID-19 vaccine. The repertoire was sequenced with immunoSEQ multiplex PCR; TCRdb's copy has only in-frame clones and lacks some. The data show around 200,000 clones, approximately 94% seen once. Sample: peripheral blood, taken 28 days after the second AZD1222 dose. These receptors originate from an adult who received the AZD1222 COVID-19 vaccine.

The gene calls are TRBV5-1 and TRBJ2-2; TRBD2 agrees at 13 bases. The germline V gene has CDR1 SGHRS and CDR2 YFSETQ. With V trimmed by 4 bases and J by 6 bases, 12 bases remained unmatched. The CDR3 consists of 18 residues. CDR3 nucleotide sequence: TGCGCCAGCAGCCCGGCACTAGCGGGAGGGGGAGGCGCCGGGGAGCTGTTTTTT. This codes for CASSPALAGGGGAGELFF.

V usage is TRBV28 and J usage is TRBJ1-5, with TRBD1 matching over 7 bases. The germline V gene has CDR1 MDHEN and CDR2 SYDVKM. This CDR3 has 15 residues. The junction had 5 bases not matched to a gene; V was cut back by 6 bases and J by 0 bases. CDR3 region: CASRTGFHSNQPQHF. The DNA for the CDR3 is TGTGCCAGCAGGACAGGGTTCCATAGCAATCAGCCCCAGCATTTT.

DNA of the CDR3: TGTGCCACCGCAATCACAGGGGCCGGGGTTAACTATGGCTACACCTTC. As protein: CATAITGAGVNYGYTF. This rearrangement joins TRBV19 to TRBJ1-2; 7 bases align to TRBD1. The trim removed 10 bases at V and 1 base at J, leaving 15 bases unmatched. Looked up from germline, CDR1 is LNHDA and CDR2 is SQIVND (reference sequence). The CDR3 runs 16 residues.

The chain couples TRBV6-5 to TRBJ2-1, with a tentative D call TRBD1 (5 bases). Per germline, CDR1 MNHEY and CDR2 SVGAGI. This CDR3 has 11 amino acids. V gave up 8 bases and J gave up 4 bases, with 6 bases separating them. The DNA of the CDR3 is TGTGCCAGCCAGGGTTACAATGAGCAGTTCTTC. This gives the protein CASQGYNEQFF.

This chain connects TRBV6-2 or TRBV6-3 to TRBJ1-1; tentative D call: TRBD1 (5 bases). The length of the CDR3 is 13 residues. V lost 2 bases to trimming and J lost 5 bases, with 9 bases between them. Germline CDR1 MNHEY, CDR2 SVGEGT. The CDR3 protein is CASSYQGYTEAFF. DNA of the CDR3: TGTGCCAGCAGTTACCAGGGTTATACTGAAGCTTTCTTT.

The genes are TRBV9 and TRBJ1-6, with 8 bases fitting TRBD1. The V and J ends lost 7 bases and 8 bases, in that order; junction bases with no gene match: 11. Germline CDR1 and CDR2: SGDLS and YYNGEE. This CDR3 is built from 15 residues. The CDR3 region has the DNA TGTGCCAGCGCTCAATCCGGGACAGGCGATTCACCCCTCCACTTT. Its translation is CASAQSGTGDSPLHF. The full variable domain, with the rest looked up from reference TRBV9 and TRBJ1-6, is DSGVTQTPKHLITATGQRVTLRCSPRSGDLSVYWYQQSLDQGLQFLIQYYNGEERAKGNILERFSAQQFPDLHSELNLSSLELGDSALYFCASAQSGTGDSPLHFGNGTRLTVT.

V and J are TRBV28 and TRBJ1-2; no definite D call. V lost 1 base and J 0 bases, leaving 6 bases between the germline ends. The CDR3 length is 14 residues. CDR1 is MDHEN, CDR2 SYDVKM, per germline. In DNA, the CDR3 is TGTGCCAGCAGTTTATACGGATCTAACTATGGCTACACCTTC. Protein: CASSLYGSNYGYTF.

The chain has TRBV29-1 and TRBJ2-5; D remains ambiguous. The ends were cut back, 5 bases at V and 0 bases at J, with 7 bases in the middle. Germline V lookup: CDR1 SQVTM, CDR2 ANQGSEA. The CDR3 runs to 12 residues. The CDR3 DNA follows: TGCAGCGTTTTACTTAACCAAGAGACCCAGTACTTC. Amino acids: CSVLLNQETQYF.

The chain carries TRBV7-8 and TRBJ2-7; TRBD1 matches at 11 bases. The CDR3 has 15 residues. Unmatched junction bases numbered 5, after V lost 5 bases and J lost 2 bases. From germline, CDR1 is SGHVS and CDR2 FQNEAQ. The CDR3 sequence: CASSITGQGAYEQYF. Here the CDR3 DNA reads TGTGCCAGCAGCATAACGGGACAGGGGGCCTACGAGCAGTACTTC.

The chain carries TRBV6-5 and TRBJ2-7, with TRBD2 identical over 8 bases. V was pared by 2 bases and J by 1 base, with 4 bases of the junction left unmatched. This CDR3 region has 15 residues. Germline V CDR1 and CDR2: MNHEY, SVGAGI. CDR3 coding DNA: TGTGCCAGCAGTTACCTGGCGGGGGGATCCTACGAGCAGTACTTC. This translates into CASSYLAGGSYEQYF.

The chain joins TRBV27 to TRBJ2-3; 13 bases are a match to TRBD2. V lost 5 bases, J lost 5 bases, and 7 bases stayed unmatched. Germline-derived CDR1 and CDR2 are MNHEY and SMNVEV (reference sequence). The CDR3 loop spans 16 amino acids. Here the CDR3 reads CASSPRTSGSRDTQYF. CDR3 in DNA: TGTGCCAGCAGTCCCCGGACTAGCGGGAGTCGAGATACGCAGTATTTT.

This sequence joins TRBV27 and TRBJ1-4; TRBD1 might be the D (6 bases). Germline lookup yields CDR1 MNHEY and CDR2 SMNVEV (reference sequence). V was pared by 0 bases and J by 6 bases, with 11 bases between. CDR3 length equals 15 residues. The DNA of the CDR3 is TGTGCCAGCAGTTTATCCGTCAGGGGCGATGAAAAACTGTTTTTT. Its protein is CASSLSVRGDEKLFF. Complete variable domain (other parts from reference TRBV27 and TRBJ1-4): EAQVTQNPRYLITVTGKKLTVTCSQNMNHEYMSWYRQDPGLGLRQIYYSMNVEVTDKGDVPEGYKVSRKEKRNFPLILESPSPNQTSLYFCASSLSVRGDEKLFFGSGTQLSVL.

The chain links TRBV12-3 or TRBV12-4 to TRBJ1-4, with D possibly TRBD1 on 5 matching bases. The CDR3 runs to 13 residues. V lost 7 bases, J lost 6 bases, and 12 bases lay in between. As DNA, the CDR3 is TGTGCCAGCAAGAGGGGACTCGATGAAAAACTGTTTTTT. As protein: CASKRGLDEKLFF.

The chain employs TRBV4-3 and TRBJ1-2; TRBD1 matches at 9 bases. CDR3 length: 13 residues. V dropped 4 bases and J dropped 7; count of bases not matched to a gene: 4. Germline V gene lookup returns CDR1 LGHNA and CDR2 YSLEER. Here the CDR3 reads CASSPAGQGGYTF. Here the CDR3 DNA reads TGCGCCAGCAGCCCGGCGGGACAGGGTGGCTACACCTTC.

J is TRBJ1-2 and V is TRBV9; a possible D gene is TRBD1 (6 bases). This CDR3 is 16 amino acids long. Trimming took 0 bases from V and 0 from J, leaving 12 bases between them. Germline loops: CDR1 SGDLS, CDR2 YYNGEE. CDR3: CASSVGRDKSNYGYTF. The DNA for the CDR3 is TGTGCCAGCAGCGTAGGGAGGGACAAGTCTAACTATGGCTACACCTTC.

This sequence joins TRBV12-3 or TRBV12-4 and TRBJ1-1; D possibly corresponds to TRBD1 (5 bases). The CDR3 has 13 amino acids. V lost 3 bases and J 4 bases, leaving 9 bases between the germline ends. Written as DNA, the CDR3 is TGTGCCAGCAGTTTGGGACCTAGCACTGAAGCTTTCTTT. Its translation is CASSLGPSTEAFF.

The V gene is TRBV7-8, the J gene TRBJ1-5; 8 positions match TRBD1. There are 15 residues in the CDR3. J was trimmed by 2 bases and V by 6 bases; bases with no gene match: 6. Germline CDR1 and CDR2: SGHVS and FQNEAQ. CDR3 DNA sequence: TGTGCCAGCAGTCTCGACAGGGGCGGCAATCAGCCCCAGCATTTT. Translated, it gives CASSLDRGGNQPQHF.

The chain links TRBV5-1 to TRBJ1-4; D unclear. The germline CDR1 and CDR2 sequences are SGHRS and YFSETQ. V was pared by 1 base and J by 5 bases, with 12 bases between. This CDR3 has 15 residues. CDR3 amino acids: CASSLSGPRNEKLFF. In DNA, the CDR3 is TGCGCCAGCAGCTTGAGCGGGCCCCGCAATGAAAAACTGTTTTTT.